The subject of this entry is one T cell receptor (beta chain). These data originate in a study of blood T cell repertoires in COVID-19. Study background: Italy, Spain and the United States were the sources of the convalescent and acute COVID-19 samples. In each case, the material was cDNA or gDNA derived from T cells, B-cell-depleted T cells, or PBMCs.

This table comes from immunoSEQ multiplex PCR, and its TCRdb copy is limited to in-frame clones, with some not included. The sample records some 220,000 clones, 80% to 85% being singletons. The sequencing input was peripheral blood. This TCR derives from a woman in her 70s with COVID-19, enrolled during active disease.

The CDR3 DNA is TGTGCCAGGACACACAACGTCCTGACTTTC. It codes for CARTHNVLTF. The genes are TRBV3-1 (or the pseudogene TRBV3-2) and TRBJ2-6; D not resolved. The CDR3 totals 10 residues. Trimming pared 9 bases from V and 9 bases from J, leaving 6 bases between. From germline, CDR1 is LGHDT and CDR2 YNNKEL (reference sequence).